This T cell receptor (beta chain) was recorded in a study of blood T cells in healthy people across ages. The CDR3 is 15 residues long. The trim removed 5 bases at V and 5 bases at J, leaving 10 bases unmatched. From germline, CDR1 is MGHRA and CDR2 YSYEKL. This clonotype has more than one count but fewer than ten. Then a second PCR, running about 6 to 12 cycles, was carried out with a sample-barcoded 5' primer and a J-beta primer mix. TCRdb used MiXCR to reprocess the 5' RACE reads, holding one entry per CDR3 protein. The table records 910,000 or so distinct CDR3 sequences, roughly 51% of them present only once.

The sequence came from a woman aged 55-69 years in good health. The chain combines TRBV4-1 with TRBJ2-3; 7 bases match TRBD1. The sample was blood. CDR3 nucleotide sequence: TGCGCCAGCAGCGGAACGACAGGGCCGGGAGATACGCAGTATTTT. Its protein is CASSGTTGPGDTQYF.